A single T cell receptor beta chain is shown here with its context. This table comes from immunoSEQ multiplex PCR, and its TCRdb copy is limited to in-frame clones, with some not included. The repertoire holds fewer than 500,000 clones, with about nine tenths as singletons. The data stem from a study of control samples from healthy donors and cancer patients. The germline V and J ends were trimmed by 1 base and 2 bases, with 12 bases remaining between them. This CDR3 contains 16 residues. CDR1 is MDHEN, CDR2 SYDVKM, per germline. This chain joins TRBV28 and TRBJ1-5; a possible D gene is TRBD1 (5 bases). The sample comprised PBMCs. This clonotype was sampled from a man aged 40-55 years with head and neck cancer. CDR3 amino acids: CASSLSVGTGNQPQHF. The CDR3 region has the DNA TGTGCCAGCAGTTTATCGGTGGGGACGGGCAATCAGCCCCAGCATTTT.